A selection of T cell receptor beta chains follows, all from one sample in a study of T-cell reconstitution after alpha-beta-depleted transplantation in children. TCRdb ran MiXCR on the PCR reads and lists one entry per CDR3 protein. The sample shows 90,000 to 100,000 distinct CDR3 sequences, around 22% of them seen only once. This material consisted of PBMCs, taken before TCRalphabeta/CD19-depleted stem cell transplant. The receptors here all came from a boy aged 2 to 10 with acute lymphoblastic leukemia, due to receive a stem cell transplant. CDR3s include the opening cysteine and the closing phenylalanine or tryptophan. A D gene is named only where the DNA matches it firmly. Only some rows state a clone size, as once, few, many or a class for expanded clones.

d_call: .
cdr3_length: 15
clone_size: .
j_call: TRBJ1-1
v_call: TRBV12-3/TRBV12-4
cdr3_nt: TGTGCCAGCAGTCCGCAGACAGGAGTGAACACTGAAGCTTTCTTT
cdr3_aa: CASSPQTGVNTEAFF

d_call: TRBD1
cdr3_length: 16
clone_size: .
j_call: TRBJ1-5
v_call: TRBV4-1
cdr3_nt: TGCGCCAGCAGCCAAGGTACGACAGGGGGCGAGCAGCCCCAGCATTTT
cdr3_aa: CASSQGTTGGEQPQHF

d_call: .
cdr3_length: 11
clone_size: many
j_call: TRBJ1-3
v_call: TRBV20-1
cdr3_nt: TGCAGTGCTATTCCCCGAAACACCATATATTTT
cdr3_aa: CSAIPRNTIYF

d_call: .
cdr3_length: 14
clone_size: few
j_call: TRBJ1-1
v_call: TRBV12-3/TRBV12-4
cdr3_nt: TGTGCCAGCAGTTTGGGAGGGGTTAACACTGAAGCTTTCTTT
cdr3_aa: CASSLGGVNTEAFF

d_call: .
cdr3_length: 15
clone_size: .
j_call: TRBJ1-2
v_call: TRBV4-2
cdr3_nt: TGTGCCAGCAGCCTAGAGGACGGGGCTAACTATGGCTACACCTTC
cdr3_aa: CASSLEDGANYGYTF

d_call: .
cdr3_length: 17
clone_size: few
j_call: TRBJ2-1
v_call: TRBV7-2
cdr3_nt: TGTGCCAGCAGTCCGACGTCCGGCTCAAGCTCCTACAATGAGCAGTTCTTC
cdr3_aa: CASSPTSGSSSYNEQFF

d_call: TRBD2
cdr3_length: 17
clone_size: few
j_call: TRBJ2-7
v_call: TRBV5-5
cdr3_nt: TGTGCCAGCAGCTTAGAGACTAGCGGAGGTTATACCTACGAGCAGTACTTC
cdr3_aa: CASSLETSGGYTYEQYF

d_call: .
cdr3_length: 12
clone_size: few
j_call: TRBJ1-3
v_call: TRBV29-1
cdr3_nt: TGCAGCGTTGTCCAGACTGGAAACACCATATATTTT
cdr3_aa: CSVVQTGNTIYF

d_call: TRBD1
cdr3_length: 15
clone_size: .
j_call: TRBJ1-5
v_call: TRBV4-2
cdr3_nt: TGTGCCAGCAGCCAGAGTGGGCAGGGGGCTCAGCCCCAGCATTTT
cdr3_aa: CASSQSGQGAQPQHF

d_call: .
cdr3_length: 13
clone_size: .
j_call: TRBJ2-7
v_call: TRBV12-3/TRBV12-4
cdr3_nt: TGTGCCAGCAACCCGGCGGGACGGAGCGAGCAGTCCTTC
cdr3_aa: CASNPAGRSEQSF

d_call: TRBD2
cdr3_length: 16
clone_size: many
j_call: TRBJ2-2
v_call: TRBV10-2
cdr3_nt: TGCGCCAGCAGTATGTCTAGCGGGAGTGGGGCCGGGGAGCTGTTTTTT
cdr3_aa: CASSMSSGSGAGELFF

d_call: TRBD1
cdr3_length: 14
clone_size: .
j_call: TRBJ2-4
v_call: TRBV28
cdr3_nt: TGTGCCGTAGGGACAGATGAAGCCAAAAACATTCAGTACTTC
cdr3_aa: CAVGTDEAKNIQYF

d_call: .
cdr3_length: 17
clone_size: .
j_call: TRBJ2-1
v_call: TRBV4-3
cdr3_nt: TGCGCCAGCAGCCAAGAAATAGCCGTACCGCAGTACAATGAGCAGTTCTTC
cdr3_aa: CASSQEIAVPQYNEQFF

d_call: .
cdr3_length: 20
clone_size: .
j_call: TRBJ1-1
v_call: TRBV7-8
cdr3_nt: TGTGCCAGCAGCTTACGGAACCTTCAAGGGTCCGGTCCCCAAATTTTTGAAGCTTTCTTT
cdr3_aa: CASSLRNLQGSGPQIFEAFF

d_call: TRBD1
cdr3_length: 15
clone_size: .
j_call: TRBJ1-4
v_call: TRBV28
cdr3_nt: TGTGCCAGCAGTTCTCACAGGGGGGCAAATGAAAAACTGTTTTTT
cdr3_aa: CASSSHRGANEKLFF

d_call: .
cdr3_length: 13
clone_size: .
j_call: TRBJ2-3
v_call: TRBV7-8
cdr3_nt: TGTGCCAGCAGCGCCGGTTTGGGAGATACGCAGTATTTT
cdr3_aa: CASSAGLGDTQYF

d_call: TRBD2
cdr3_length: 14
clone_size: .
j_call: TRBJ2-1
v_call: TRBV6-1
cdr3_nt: TGTGCCAGCAGCTCCCCCGGGACTAGCCTTGAGCAGTTCTTC
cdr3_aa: CASSSPGTSLEQFF

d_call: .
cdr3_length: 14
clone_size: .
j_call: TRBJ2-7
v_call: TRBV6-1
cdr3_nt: TGTGCCAGCAGTCAAGGGACTTTTTTCTACGAGCAGTACTTC
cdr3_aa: CASSQGTFFYEQYF

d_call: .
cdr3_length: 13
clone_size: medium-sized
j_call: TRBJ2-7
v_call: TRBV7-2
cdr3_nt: TGTGCCAGCAGCTTAGGCAAGGGCTACGAGCAGTACTTC
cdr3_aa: CASSLGKGYEQYF

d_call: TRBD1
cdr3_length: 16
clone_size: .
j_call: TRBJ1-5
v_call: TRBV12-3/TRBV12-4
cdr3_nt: TGTGCCAGCTACAGATCGGGACAGGGGGCGAGTCAGCCCCAGCATTTT
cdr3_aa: CASYRSGQGASQPQHF

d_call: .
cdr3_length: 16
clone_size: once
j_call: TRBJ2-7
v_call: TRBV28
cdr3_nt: TGTGCCAGCAGTTTAAGTGGGGCAGGGGCCTTATTAGGGCAGTACTTC
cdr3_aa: CASSLSGAGALLGQYF

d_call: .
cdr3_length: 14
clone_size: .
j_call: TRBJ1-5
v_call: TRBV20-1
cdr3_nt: TGCAGTGCTAGAGGGGATTTGGGTCATCAGCCCCAGCATTTT
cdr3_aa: CSARGDLGHQPQHF

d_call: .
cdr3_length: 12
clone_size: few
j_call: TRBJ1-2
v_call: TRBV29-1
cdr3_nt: TGCAGCGTTCGCGGGGAGGTGTATGGCTACACCTTC
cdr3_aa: CSVRGEVYGYTF

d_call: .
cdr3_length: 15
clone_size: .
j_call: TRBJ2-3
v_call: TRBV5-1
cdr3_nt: TGCGCCAGCAGCTTGGCCGGAGGACGCACAGATACGCAGTATTTT
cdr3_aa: CASSLAGGRTDTQYF

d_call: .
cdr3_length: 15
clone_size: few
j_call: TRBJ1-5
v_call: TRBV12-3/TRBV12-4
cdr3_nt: TGTGCCAGCAGTACCAACAGGGATCGCAATCAGCCCCAGCATTTT
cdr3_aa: CASSTNRDRNQPQHF

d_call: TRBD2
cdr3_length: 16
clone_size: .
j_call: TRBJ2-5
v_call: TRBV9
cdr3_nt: TGTGCCAGCAGCGTAGCGGCTAGCGGGACGGAGGTGACCCAGTACTTC
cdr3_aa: CASSVAASGTEVTQYF

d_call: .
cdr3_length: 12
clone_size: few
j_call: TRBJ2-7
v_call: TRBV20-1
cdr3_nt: TGCAGTGCCCCCGGCGCTAGCGACGAGCAGTACTTC
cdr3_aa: CSAPGASDEQYF

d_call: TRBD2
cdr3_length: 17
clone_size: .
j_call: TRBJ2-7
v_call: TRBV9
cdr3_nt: TGTGCCAGCAGCCCCCGACCGACTAGCGTAAGCTCCTACGAGCAGTACTTC
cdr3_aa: CASSPRPTSVSSYEQYF